Below, 19 T cell receptor beta chains from the same sample are listed, as sequenced in a study of T cells in localized non-small cell lung cancer. The method was immunoSEQ multiplex PCR; TCRdb's version includes in-frame clones alone and lacks a portion of them. Of more than 30,000 clones detected, just under 80% appear once; the ten largest clones hold roughly 35%. This specimen consisted of peripheral blood, obtained before any cancer treatment. The receptor source for this set is a male donor older than 55 with stage II squamous cell lung carcinoma.

This chain connects TRBV5-1 to TRBJ2-3; 9 bases fit TRBD1. The V and J ends lost 4 bases and 0 bases, in that order; junction bases with no gene match: 3. The germline V gene encodes CDR1 SGHRS and CDR2 YFSETQ. The CDR3 runs 15 residues. CDR3 sequence: CASSDGTGSTDTQYF. The DNA for the CDR3 is TGCGCCAGCAGCGACGGGACAGGGAGCACAGATACGCAGTATTTT.

Here the CDR3 DNA reads TGTGCCAGCAGCGTGCACAGGGGGCGATACGAGCAGTACTTC. Amino acids: CASSVHRGRYEQYF. The chain joins TRBV4-2 to TRBJ2-7, with 9 bases identical to TRBD1. Germline CDR1 is LGHNA and CDR2 is YNFKEQ. This CDR3 has 14 residues. V was pared by 5 bases and J by 4 bases, with 6 bases of the junction left unmatched.

J is TRBJ2-4 and V is TRBV5-1, with D perhaps assigned TRBD1 or TRBD2 (7 bases each). The CDR3 extends over 14 amino acids. V shed 2 bases and J shed 8 bases, with 14 bases lying between them. The germline CDR1 and CDR2 sequences are SGHRS and YFSETQ. CDR3 sequence (DNA): TGCGCCAGCAGCTTCCAGGGGGAGGGAGACATTCAGTACTTC. It encodes CASSFQGEGDIQYF.

This clone appeared a single time. The CDR3 here is CASSLGTGHGYTF. As DNA, the CDR3 is TGTGCCAGTAGTTTAGGGACTGGTCATGGCTACACCTTC. The rearrangement links TRBV19 to TRBJ1-2, with D perhaps TRBD1 (5 bases). Trimming took off 5 bases at V and 6 bases at J, with 13 bases between the two ends. Germline lookup yields CDR1 LNHDA and CDR2 SQIVND (reference sequence). This CDR3 region has 13 residues.

The V gene is TRBV30, the J gene TRBJ2-3; 13 bases line up with TRBD2. CDR1 is GTSNPN and CDR2 is SVGIG in the germline V gene (reference sequence). Unmatched junction bases numbered 19, after V lost 0 bases and J lost 10 bases. CDR3 length: 19 residues. The CDR3 coding sequence is TGTGCCTGGAGTGTAGGCGGGACTAGCGGGACTCCCTCAGGATCGGCGCAGTATTTT. It is translated as CAWSVGGTSGTPSGSAQYF.

The table lists this clone with a few counts. The genes are TRBV7-9 and TRBJ1-1, with 9 nucleotides matching TRBD1. The length of the CDR3 is 15 residues. The V gene's germline CDR1 is SEHNR and CDR2 FQNEAQ (reference sequence). V was clipped by 0 bases and J by 8 bases; unmatched bases: 7. DNA of the CDR3: TGTGCCAGCAGCTTAGCGATCGGACAGGGGCCGGAAGCTTTCTTT. Translation: CASSLAIGQGPEAFF.

This chain uses TRBV6-1 with TRBJ1-4, with D possibly matching TRBD1 (5 bases). This CDR3 contains 15 residues. V shed 5 bases and J shed 5 bases, with 15 bases lying between them. Per the germline V gene, CDR1 is MNHNS and CDR2 is SASEGT. Written as DNA, the CDR3 is TGTGCCAGCAGTACAACCGGGACGGGGAATGAAAAACTGTTTTTT. The encoded protein is CASSTTGTGNEKLFF.

This clone was detected only once. This chain links TRBV6-5 with TRBJ2-3; D not resolved. Germline loops: CDR1 MNHEY, CDR2 SVGAGI. V gave up 9 bases and J gave up 2 bases, with 12 bases separating them. The CDR3 is 13 residues long. The CDR3, as DNA: TGTGCCAGTGGACCGAAAGTCACAGATACGCAGTATTTT. Protein sequence: CASGPKVTDTQYF.

The V gene is TRBV5-8, the J gene TRBJ2-7, with D perhaps TRBD1 (5 bases). This CDR3 comprises 15 residues. CDR1 SGHTS and CDR2 YDEGEE come from the germline V gene. Trimming removed 0 bases at V and 1 base at J, with 11 bases between. In nucleotides, the CDR3 is TGTGCCAGCAGCTTGGTTGGCAGGGCATCCTACGAGCAGTACTTC. Its protein product is CASSLVGRASYEQYF.

This chain uses TRBV9 with TRBJ1-1; D is unclear. The CDR3 is 14 amino acids. Trimming pared 3 bases from V and 7 bases from J, leaving 16 bases between. CDR1 SGDLS and CDR2 YYNGEE come from the germline V gene. The CDR3 reads CASSATVTGLEAFF. The CDR3 DNA sequence: TGTGCCAGCAGCGCGACTGTAACTGGACTTGAAGCTTTCTTT.

The gene calls are TRBV9 and TRBJ2-3; 8 positions agree with TRBD1. The germline V gene has CDR1 SGDLS and CDR2 YYNGEE. This CDR3 is 15 amino acids long. V was pared by 3 bases and J by 3 bases, with 6 bases of the junction left unmatched. Here the CDR3 reads CASSARTGRTDTQYF. DNA for the CDR3: TGTGCCAGCAGCGCGAGGACAGGGAGAACAGATACGCAGTATTTT.

This clone was recorded only once. The gene calls are TRBV7-6 and TRBJ1-6; tentative D call: TRBD1 (5 bases). From germline, CDR1 is SGHVS and CDR2 FNYEAQ. The CDR3 is 14 amino acids. V was pared by 7 bases and J by 8 bases, with 15 bases between. CDR3 in amino acids: CASTGGGKDSPLHF. Here the CDR3 DNA reads TGTGCCAGCACCGGGGGAGGGAAGGATTCACCCCTCCACTTT.

The chain is built from TRBV29-1 and TRBJ2-1; D is unresolved. Germline CDR1 is SQVTM and CDR2 is ANQGSEA. V was pared by 5 bases and J by 6 bases, with 11 bases between. This CDR3 is 12 amino acids long. In DNA form, the CDR3 reads TGCAGCGTTCCGTACTCCGTCAATGAGCAGTTCTTC. This encodes CSVPYSVNEQFF.

The chain carries TRBV7-3 and TRBJ2-2, with D tentatively TRBD2 (5 bases). V was pared by 5 bases and J by 0 bases, with 13 bases between. The V gene's germline CDR1 is SGHTA and CDR2 FQGTGA. This CDR3 spans 16 amino acids. CDR3 amino acids: CASSAIGGSNTGELFF. The DNA of the CDR3 is TGTGCCAGCAGCGCAATCGGAGGTTCGAACACCGGGGAGCTGTTTTTT.

This clone was observed a handful of times. The CDR3, as DNA: TGTGCCAGCTCGAGGGACAGGCGAAACACCGGGGAGCTGTTTTTT. Translating it yields CASSRDRRNTGELFF. The chain carries TRBV18 and TRBJ2-2; 8 bases are shared with TRBD1. Germline CDR1 and CDR2: KGHSH and LQKENI. This CDR3 region has 15 residues. V shed 6 bases, J shed 2 bases, and the junction held 5 bases outside the gene matches.

This clone turned up a few times. This sequence joins TRBV29-1 and TRBJ2-5; 7 bases fit TRBD1. The CDR3 loop spans 12 amino acids. The germline V gene encodes CDR1 SQVTM and CDR2 ANQGSEA. V shed 6 bases and J 5 bases; nucleotides not matched to a gene: 6. CDR3 nucleotides: TGCAGCGTCATCCGGGACAGTGAGACCCAGTACTTC. Its protein product is CSVIRDSETQYF.

The chain is built from TRBV18 and TRBJ2-3; no clear D. V lost 0 bases and J lost 2, with 9 bases in between. The CDR3 extends over 15 amino acids. Germline CDR1 is KGHSH and CDR2 is LQKENI. In nucleotides, the CDR3 is TGTGCCAGCTCACCACCGGGTCGATCCACAGATACGCAGTATTTT. Encoded protein: CASSPPGRSTDTQYF.

This clone appeared a single time. J is TRBJ2-2 and V is TRBV5-4, with D uncertain. The length of the CDR3 is 13 residues. V was cut by 3 bases and J by 2 bases, with 5 bases left in between. The germline V gene has CDR1 SGHNT and CDR2 YYREEE (reference sequence). CDR3 DNA: TGTGCCAGCAGCTCTGATAACACCGGGGAGCTGTTTTTT. Translating it yields CASSSDNTGELFF.

The rearrangement uses TRBV12-5 and TRBJ2-5; D is uncertain. The CDR3 length is 12 residues. The germline gives CDR1 LGHNT, CDR2 FRNRAP. The V and J ends lost 0 bases and 6 bases respectively, with 5 bases between them. CDR3 amino acids: CASGLVAKTQYF. CDR3 coding DNA: TGTGCTAGTGGTTTGGTAGCCAAGACCCAGTACTTC. Full variable domain (remainder filled in from reference TRBV12-5 and TRBJ2-5): DARVTQTPRHKVTEMGQEVTMRCQPILGHNTVFWYRQTMMQGLELLAYFRNRAPLDDSGMPKDRFSAEMPDATLATLKIQPSEPRDSAVYFCASGLVAKTQYFGPGTRLLVL.